This TCR beta chain was captured in a study of T cell responses to AZD1222 COVID-19 vaccine. Findings of the study overall: With two AZD1222 doses given, Spike-specific TCR breadth and depth both rose.

A note on this clone: Its antigen is not identified.

V lost 6 bases and J 4 bases, leaving 10 bases between the germline ends. The CDR3 length is 12 residues. Germline assignment: CDR1 ENHRY and CDR2 SYGVKD. Only in-frame clones appear in the TCRdb table, and some are missing; sequencing was by immunoSEQ multiplex PCR. This repertoire shows some 92,000 clones, over 80% found once; its top ten account for less than 8%. Source: peripheral blood, taken on day 0 of AZD1222 vaccination. The source of this sequence is an adult in good health. The J gene is TRBJ2-7, the V gene TRBV10-3; D possibly corresponds to TRBD1 (5 bases). DNA of the CDR3: TGTGCCATCAGCCAGGGTTCTTACGAGCAGTACTTC. It specifies CAISQGSYEQYF.